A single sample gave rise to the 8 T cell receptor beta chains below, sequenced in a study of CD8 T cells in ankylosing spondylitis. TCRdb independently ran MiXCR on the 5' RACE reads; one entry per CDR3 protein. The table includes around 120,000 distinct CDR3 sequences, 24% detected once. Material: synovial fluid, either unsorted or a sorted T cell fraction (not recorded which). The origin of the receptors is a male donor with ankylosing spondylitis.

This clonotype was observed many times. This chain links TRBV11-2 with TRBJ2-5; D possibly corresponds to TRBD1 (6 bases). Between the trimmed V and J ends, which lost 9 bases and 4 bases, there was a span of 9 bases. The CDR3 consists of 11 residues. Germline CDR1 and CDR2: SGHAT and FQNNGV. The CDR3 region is CASSGAETQYF. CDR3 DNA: TGTGCCAGTTCAGGGGCAGAGACCCAGTACTTC.

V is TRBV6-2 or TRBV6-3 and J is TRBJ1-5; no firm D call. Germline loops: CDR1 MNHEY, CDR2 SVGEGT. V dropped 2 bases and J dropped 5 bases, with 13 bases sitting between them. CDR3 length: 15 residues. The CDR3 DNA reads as TGTGCCAGCAGTTACATGGCGGGTGACTATCAGCCCCAGCATTTT. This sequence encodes CASSYMAGDYQPQHF.

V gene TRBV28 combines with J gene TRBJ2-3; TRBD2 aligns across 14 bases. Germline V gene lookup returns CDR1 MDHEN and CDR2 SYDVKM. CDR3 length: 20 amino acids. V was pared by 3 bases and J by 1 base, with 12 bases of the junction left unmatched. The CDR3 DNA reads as TGTGCCAGCAGTTTTGTGACTAGCGGGAGGGCCCGGGGAGGCACAGATACGCAGTATTTT. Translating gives CASSFVTSGRARGGTDTQYF.

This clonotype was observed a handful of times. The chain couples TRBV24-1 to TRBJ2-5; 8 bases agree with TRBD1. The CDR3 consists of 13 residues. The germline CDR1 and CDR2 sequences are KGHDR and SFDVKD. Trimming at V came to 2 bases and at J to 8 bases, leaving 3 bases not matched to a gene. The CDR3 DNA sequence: TGTGCCACCAGTGATTCGACAGGGGTAACCCAGTACTTC. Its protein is CATSDSTGVTQYF.

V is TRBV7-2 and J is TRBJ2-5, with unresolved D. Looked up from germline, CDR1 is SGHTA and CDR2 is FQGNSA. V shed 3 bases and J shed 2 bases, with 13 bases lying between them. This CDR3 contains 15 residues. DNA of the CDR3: TGTGCCAGCAGCTTGTTCGGCCCCCTGCAAGAGACCCAGTACTTC. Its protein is CASSLFGPLQETQYF.

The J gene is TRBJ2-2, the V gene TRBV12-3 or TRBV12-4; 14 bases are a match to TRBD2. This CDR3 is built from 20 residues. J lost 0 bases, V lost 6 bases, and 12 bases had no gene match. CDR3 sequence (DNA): TGTGCCAGCAGCCCTAAACCTGGACTAGCGGGAGGTGCGAACACCGGGGAGCTGTTTTTT. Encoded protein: CASSPKPGLAGGANTGELFF.

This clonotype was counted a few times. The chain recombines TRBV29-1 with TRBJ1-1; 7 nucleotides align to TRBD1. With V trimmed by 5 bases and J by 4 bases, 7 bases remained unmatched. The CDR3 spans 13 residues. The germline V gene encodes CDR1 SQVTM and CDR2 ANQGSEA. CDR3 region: CSVPTGFGTEAFF. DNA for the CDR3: TGCAGCGTTCCGACAGGGTTTGGCACTGAAGCTTTCTTT.

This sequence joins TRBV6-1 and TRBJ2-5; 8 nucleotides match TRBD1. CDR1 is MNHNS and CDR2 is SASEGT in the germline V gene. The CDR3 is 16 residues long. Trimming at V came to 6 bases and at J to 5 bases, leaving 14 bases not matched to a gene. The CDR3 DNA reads TGTGCCAGCAGCCGAACCGCCGGACAGGGCCATGAGACCCAGTACTTC. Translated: CASSRTAGQGHETQYF.